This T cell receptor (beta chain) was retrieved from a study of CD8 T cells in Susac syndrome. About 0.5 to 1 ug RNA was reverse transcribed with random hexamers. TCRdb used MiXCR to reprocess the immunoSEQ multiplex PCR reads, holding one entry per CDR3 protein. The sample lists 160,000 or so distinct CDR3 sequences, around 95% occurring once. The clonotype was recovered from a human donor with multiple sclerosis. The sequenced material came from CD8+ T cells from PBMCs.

For the CDR3, the DNA is TGTGCCAGCAGCCTCCTTGCGGGGGGGCCTAGGGAGACCCAGTACTTC. This sequence encodes CASSLLAGGPRETQYF. This chain joins TRBV12-3 or TRBV12-4 and TRBJ2-5, with 9 bases lining up with TRBD2. V shed 6 bases and J 5 bases; nucleotides not matched to a gene: 13. CDR3 length: 16 residues.